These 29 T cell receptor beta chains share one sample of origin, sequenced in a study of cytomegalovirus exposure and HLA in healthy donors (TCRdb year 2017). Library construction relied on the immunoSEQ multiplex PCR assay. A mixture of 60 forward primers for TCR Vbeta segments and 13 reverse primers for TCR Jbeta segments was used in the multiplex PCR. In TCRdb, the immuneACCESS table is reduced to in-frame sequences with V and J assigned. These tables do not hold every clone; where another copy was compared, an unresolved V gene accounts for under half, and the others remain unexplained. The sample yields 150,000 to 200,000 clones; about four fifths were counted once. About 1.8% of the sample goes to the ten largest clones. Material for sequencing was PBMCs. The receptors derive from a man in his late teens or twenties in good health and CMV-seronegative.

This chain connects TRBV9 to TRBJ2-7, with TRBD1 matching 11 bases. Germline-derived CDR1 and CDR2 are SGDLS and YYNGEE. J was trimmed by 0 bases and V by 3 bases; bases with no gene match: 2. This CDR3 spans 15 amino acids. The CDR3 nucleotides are TGTGCCAGCAGCGCCGGGACAGGGGGCTCCTACGAGCAGTACTTC. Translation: CASSAGTGGSYEQYF.

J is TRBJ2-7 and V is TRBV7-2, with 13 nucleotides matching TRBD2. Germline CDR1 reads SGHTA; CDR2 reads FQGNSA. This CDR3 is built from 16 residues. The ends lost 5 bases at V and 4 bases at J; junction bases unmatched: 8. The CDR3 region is CASSLERLAGGYEQYF. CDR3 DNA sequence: TGTGCCAGCAGCCTGGAGAGACTAGCGGGAGGTTACGAGCAGTACTTC.

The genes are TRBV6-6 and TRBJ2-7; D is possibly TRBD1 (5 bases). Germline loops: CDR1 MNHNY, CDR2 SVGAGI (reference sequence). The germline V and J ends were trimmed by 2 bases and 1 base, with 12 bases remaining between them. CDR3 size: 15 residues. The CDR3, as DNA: TGTGCCAGCAGTTACCTCCAGGGTCAATCCTACGAGCAGTACTTC. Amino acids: CASSYLQGQSYEQYF.

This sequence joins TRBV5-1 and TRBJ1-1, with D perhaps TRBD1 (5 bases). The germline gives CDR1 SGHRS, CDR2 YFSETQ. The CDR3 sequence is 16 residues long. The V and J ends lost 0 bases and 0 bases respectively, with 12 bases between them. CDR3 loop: CASSLVQTAMNTEAFF. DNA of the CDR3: TGCGCCAGCAGCTTGGTCCAGACAGCCATGAACACTGAAGCTTTCTTT.

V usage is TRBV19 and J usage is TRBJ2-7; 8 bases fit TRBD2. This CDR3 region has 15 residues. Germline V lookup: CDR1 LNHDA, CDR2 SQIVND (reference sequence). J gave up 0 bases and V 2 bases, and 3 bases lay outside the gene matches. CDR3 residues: CASSILAGSSYEQYF. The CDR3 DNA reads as TGTGCCAGTAGTATATTAGCGGGGAGCTCCTACGAGCAGTACTTC. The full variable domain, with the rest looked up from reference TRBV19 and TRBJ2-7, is DGGITQSPKYLFRKEGQNVTLSCEQNLNHDAMYWYRQDPGQGLRLIYYSQIVNDFQKGDIAEGYSVSREKKESFPLTVTSAQKNPTAFYLCASSILAGSSYEQYFGPGTRLTVT.

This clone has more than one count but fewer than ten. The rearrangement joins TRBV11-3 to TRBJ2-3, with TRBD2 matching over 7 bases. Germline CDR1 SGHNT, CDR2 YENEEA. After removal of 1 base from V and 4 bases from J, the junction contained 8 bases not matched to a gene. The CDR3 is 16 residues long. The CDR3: CASSLGKREAPDTQYF. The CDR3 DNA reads TGTGCCAGCAGCTTAGGCAAACGGGAGGCCCCAGATACGCAGTATTTT.

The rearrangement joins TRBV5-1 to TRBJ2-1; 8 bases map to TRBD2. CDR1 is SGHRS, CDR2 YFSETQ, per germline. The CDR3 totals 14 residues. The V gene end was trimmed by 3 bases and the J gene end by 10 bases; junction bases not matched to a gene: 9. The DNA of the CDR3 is TGCGCCAGCAGCTATTCCGGGACTAGTGGGGAGCAGTTCTTC. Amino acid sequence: CASSYSGTSGEQFF.

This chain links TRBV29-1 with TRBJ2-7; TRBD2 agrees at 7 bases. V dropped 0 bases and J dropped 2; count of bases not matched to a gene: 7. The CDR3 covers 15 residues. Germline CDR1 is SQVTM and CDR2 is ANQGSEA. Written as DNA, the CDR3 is TGCAGCGTTGAAGATCGCAGGCGGGGGACCTACGAGCAGTACTTC. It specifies CSVEDRRRGTYEQYF.

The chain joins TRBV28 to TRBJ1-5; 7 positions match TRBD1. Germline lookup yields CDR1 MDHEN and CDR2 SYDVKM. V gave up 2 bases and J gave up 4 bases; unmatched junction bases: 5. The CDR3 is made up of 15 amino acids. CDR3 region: CASSLRDSSNQPQHF. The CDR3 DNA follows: TGTGCCAGCAGTTTAAGGGACAGCAGTAATCAGCCCCAGCATTTT.

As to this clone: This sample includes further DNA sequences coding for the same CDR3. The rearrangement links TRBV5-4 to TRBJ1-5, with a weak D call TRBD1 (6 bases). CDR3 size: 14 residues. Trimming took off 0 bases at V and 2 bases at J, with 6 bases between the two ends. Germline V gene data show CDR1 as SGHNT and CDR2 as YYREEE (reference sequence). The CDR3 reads CASSLEGGNQPQHF. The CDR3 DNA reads TGTGCCAGCAGCTTGGAGGGGGGCAATCAGCCCCAGCATTTT. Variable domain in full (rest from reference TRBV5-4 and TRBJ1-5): ETGVTQSPTHLIKTRGQQVTLRCSSQSGHNTVSWYQQALGQGPQFIFQYYREEENGRGNFPPRFSGLQFPNYSSELNVNALELDDSALYLCASSLEGGNQPQHFGDGTRLSIL.

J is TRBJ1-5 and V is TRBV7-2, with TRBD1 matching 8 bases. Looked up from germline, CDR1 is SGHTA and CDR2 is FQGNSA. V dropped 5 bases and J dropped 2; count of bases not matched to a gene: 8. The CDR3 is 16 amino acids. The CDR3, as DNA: TGTGCCAGCAGCCGTTCGGTACAGGGGGGCAATCAGCCCCAGCATTTT. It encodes CASSRSVQGGNQPQHF.

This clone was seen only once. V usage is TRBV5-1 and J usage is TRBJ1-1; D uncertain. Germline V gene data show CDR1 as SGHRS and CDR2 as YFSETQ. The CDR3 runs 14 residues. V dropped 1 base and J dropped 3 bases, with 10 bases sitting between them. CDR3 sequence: CASSLRDADTEAFF. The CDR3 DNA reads TGCGCCAGCAGCTTGCGGGATGCAGACACTGAAGCTTTCTTT.

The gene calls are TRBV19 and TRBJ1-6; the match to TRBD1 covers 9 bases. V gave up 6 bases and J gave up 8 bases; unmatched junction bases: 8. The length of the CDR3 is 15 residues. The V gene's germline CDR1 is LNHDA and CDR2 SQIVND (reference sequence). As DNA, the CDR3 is TGTGCCAGTAGCACGGGACAGGGAGGTTATTCACCCCTCCACTTT. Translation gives CASSTGQGGYSPLHF. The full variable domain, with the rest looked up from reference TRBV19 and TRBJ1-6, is DGGITQSPKYLFRKEGQNVTLSCEQNLNHDAMYWYRQDPGQGLRLIYYSQIVNDFQKGDIAEGYSVSREKKESFPLTVTSAQKNPTAFYLCASSTGQGGYSPLHFGNGTRLTVT.

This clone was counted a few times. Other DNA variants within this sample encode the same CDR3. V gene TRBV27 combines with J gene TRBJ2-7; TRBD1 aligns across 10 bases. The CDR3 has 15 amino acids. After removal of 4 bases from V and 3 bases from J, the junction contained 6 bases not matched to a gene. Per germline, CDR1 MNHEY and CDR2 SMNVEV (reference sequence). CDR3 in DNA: TGTGCCAGCAGTTCCTTCTGGACAGGGGGCTACGAGCAGTACTTC. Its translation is CASSSFWTGGYEQYF.

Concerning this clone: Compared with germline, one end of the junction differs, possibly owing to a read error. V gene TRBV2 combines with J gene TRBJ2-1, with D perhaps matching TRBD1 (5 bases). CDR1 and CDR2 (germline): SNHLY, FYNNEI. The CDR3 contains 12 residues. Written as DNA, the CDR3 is TGTGCCAGCAGCAGATTGACAGTCCAGAGGCTCTTC. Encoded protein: CASSRLTVQRLF.

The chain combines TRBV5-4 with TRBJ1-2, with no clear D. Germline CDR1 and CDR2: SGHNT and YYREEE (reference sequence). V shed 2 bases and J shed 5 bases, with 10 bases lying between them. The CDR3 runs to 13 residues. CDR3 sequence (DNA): TGTGCCAGCAGCTTAAGTCCGGGTTATGGCTACACCTTC. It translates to CASSLSPGYGYTF.

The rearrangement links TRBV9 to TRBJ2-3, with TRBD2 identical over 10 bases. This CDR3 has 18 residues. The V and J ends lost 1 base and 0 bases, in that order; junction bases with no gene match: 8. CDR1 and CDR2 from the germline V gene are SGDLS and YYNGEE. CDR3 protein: CASSVSSGGFPSTDTQYF. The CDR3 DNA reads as TGTGCCAGCAGCGTATCTAGCGGGGGCTTTCCTAGCACAGATACGCAGTATTTT.

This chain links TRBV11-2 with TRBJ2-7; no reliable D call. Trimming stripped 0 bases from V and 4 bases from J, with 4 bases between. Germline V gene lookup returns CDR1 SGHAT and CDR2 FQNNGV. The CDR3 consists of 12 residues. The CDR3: CASSLDVYEQYF. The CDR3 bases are TGTGCCAGCAGCTTAGATGTATACGAGCAGTACTTC.

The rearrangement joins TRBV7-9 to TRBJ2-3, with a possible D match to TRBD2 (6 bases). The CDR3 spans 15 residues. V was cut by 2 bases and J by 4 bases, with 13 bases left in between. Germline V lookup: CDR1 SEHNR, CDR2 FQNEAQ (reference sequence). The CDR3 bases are TGTGCCAGCAGCTTAATCGGGGGAACGGCAGATACGCAGTATTTT. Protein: CASSLIGGTADTQYF.

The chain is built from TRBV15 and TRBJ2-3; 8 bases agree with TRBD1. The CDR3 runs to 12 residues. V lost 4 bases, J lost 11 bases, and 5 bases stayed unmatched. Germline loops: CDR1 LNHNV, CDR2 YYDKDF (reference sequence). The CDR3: CATSKDRVRQYF. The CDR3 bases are TGTGCCACCAGCAAGGACAGGGTTCGGCAGTATTTT.

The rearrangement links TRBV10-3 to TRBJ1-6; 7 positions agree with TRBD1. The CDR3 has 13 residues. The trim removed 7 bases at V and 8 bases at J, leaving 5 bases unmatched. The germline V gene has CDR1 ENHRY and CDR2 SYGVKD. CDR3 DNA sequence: TGTGCCATCACGGCAGGGACAGATTCACCCCTCCACTTT. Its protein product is CAITAGTDSPLHF.

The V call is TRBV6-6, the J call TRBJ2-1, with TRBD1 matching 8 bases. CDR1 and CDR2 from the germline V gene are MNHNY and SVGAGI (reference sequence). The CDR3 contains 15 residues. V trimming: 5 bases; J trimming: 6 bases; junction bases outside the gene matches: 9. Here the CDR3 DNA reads TGTGCCAGCAGTCCCTGGACAGGGTGGGTCAATGAGCAGTTCTTC. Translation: CASSPWTGWVNEQFF.

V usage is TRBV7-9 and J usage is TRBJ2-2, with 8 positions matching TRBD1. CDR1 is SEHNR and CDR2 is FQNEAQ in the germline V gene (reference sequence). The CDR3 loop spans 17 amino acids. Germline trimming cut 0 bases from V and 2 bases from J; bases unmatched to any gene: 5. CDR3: CASSLAARGPNTGELFF. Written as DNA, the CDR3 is TGTGCCAGCAGCTTAGCGGCCAGGGGGCCCAACACCGGGGAGCTGTTTTTT.

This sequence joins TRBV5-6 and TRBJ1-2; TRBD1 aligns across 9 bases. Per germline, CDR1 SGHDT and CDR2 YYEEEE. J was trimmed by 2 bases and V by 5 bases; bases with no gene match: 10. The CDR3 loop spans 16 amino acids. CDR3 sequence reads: CASRAPTGGQNYGYTF. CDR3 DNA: TGTGCCAGCAGGGCGCCGACAGGGGGACAGAACTATGGCTACACCTTC.

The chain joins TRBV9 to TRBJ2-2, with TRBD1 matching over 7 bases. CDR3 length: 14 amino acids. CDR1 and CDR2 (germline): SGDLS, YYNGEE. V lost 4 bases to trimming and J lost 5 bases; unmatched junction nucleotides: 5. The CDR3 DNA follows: TGTGCCAGCAGCCCAGGGGGTGGGACCGGGGAGCTGTTTTTT. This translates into CASSPGGGTGELFF.

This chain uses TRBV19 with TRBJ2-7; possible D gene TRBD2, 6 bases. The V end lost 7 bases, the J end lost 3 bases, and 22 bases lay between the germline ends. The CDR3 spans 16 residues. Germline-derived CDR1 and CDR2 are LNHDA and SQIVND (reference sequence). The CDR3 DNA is TGTGCCAGTACCTTCGGACTACCCCCAGGCCTCTACGAGCAGTACTTC. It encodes CASTFGLPPGLYEQYF.

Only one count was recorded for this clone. As DNA, the CDR3 is TGTGCCAGCGGACTAGCGGGAGTCTATGAGCAGTTCTTC. Translation: CASGLAGVYEQFF. The chain joins TRBV6-5 to TRBJ2-1; 13 bases agree with TRBD2. With V trimmed by 8 bases and J by 8 bases, 3 bases remained unmatched. Germline V gives CDR1 MNHEY, CDR2 SVGAGI. The CDR3 covers 13 residues.

Written as DNA, the CDR3 is TGTGCCAGCTCACCAAGCGGGGACATCTTGAACACTGAAGCTTTCTTT. Translated: CASSPSGDILNTEAFF. The chain combines TRBV18 with TRBJ1-1; D may be TRBD1 (6 bases). Per germline, CDR1 KGHSH and CDR2 LQKENI. V was pared by 2 bases and J by 0 bases, with 13 bases between. CDR3 length: 16 amino acids.

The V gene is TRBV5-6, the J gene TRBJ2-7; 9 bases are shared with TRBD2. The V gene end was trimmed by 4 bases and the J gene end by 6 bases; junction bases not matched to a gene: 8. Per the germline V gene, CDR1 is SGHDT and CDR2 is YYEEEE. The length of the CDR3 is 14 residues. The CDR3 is CASSKPSGIGEQYF. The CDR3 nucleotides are TGTGCCAGCAGCAAGCCTAGCGGGATCGGCGAGCAGTACTTC. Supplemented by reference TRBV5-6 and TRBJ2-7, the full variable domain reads DAGVTQSPTHLIKTRGQQVTLRCSPKSGHDTVSWYQQALGQGPQFIFQYYEEEERQRGNFPDRFSGHQFPNYSSELNVNALLLGDSALYLCASSKPSGIGEQYFGPGTRLTVT.